The present entry profiles one T cell receptor (beta chain) with its context. No antigen is known for it. No much larger clonotype is one base removed from it; base qualities were not supplied. Library method: the immunoSEQ multiplex PCR assay. High-throughput TCR-beta CDR3 sequencing of genomic DNA from most patients was performed by Adaptive Biotechnologies. In the paper's pipeline: Adaptive's ImmunoSEQ software was the source of the TCR sequencing data for roughly 19 patients, while a few other patients were processed with MiXCR and VDJtools. CDR3 nucleotide sequences shared between donor and recipient were removed because their origin could not be assigned. To count as alloreactive, a clone needed at least 2-fold expansion over unstimulated cells and a minimum CFSE-low frequency of 0.002% (template counts) or 0.001% (read counts). A clone was considered mappable if detected in the sequenced pre-transplant spleen, lymph node, or MLR CFSE-low populations of the donor or recipient. The cumulative frequency of alloreactive clones was calculated as a percentage of all sequences, weighted by copy number. TCRdb's version of the immuneACCESS table is confined to in-frame rearrangements and falls short of the full clone set. An unresolved V gene accounts for under half of the shortfall where checked; the remainder is of unknown origin. From that table come the V and J calls and clone size; the DNA was used to work out D and trimming. A total of about 100,000 clones appear in this sample, approximately 92% of them only once. The ten largest account for about 16% of the sample.

Blood samples were collected up to 4 times in the first month after transplant and then at least monthly when available. The data were obtained in a study of graft-versus-host responses after intestinal transplantation (dated by TCRdb to about 2021). Background for the entire study: The transplants that recipients received were multivisceral, liver-intestinal, or isolated intestinal. Every recipient was given anti-thymocyte globulin induction, followed by about three years of maintenance tacrolimus and steroids. Instead of going to the commercial service, samples from a few later patients were sequenced in-house on an Illumina MiSeq and processed with MiXCR. To identify alloreactive clones, pre-transplant mixed lymphocyte reaction products were sequenced and then compared with unstimulated pre-transplant donor and recipient T cells. The cohort enrolled about two dozen intestinal transplant recipients including one retransplant, and a few patients lacking pretransplant specimens were excluded. After intestinal transplantation, graft-versus-host and host-versus-graft alloreactive T cell clones in the graft, circulation and bone marrow were tracked using bulk TCR-beta CDR3 sequencing. A peak of at least 4% donor T cells among recipient peripheral blood mononuclear cells was the definition used for donor T cell macrochimerism.

Overall results and qualifications from the work: In patients with donor T cell macrochimerism, the allografts had high GvH to HvG T cell clonal ratios. GvH clones were found in recipient bone marrow, and some of the GvH clones appeared earlier in ileal mucosa or blood, which is consistent with an intestinal mucosal origin. Early after transplant, peak levels of circulating GvH clones were associated with declines in HvG clones. Conclusions were limited by the relatively low number and heterogeneity of intestinal transplant patients.

The sample was PBMCs, taken 450 to 480 days after intestinal transplant. The clonotype was recovered from a human patient who received an intestinal transplant, so some T cells may come from the graft donor.

The bases read TGTGCCAGCAGAAGGGCGGCGGGCCTCTCCTACGAGCAGTACTTC. It translates as CASRRAAGLSYEQYF. The V and J genes are TRBV7-2 and TRBJ2-7, with TRBD2 tentatively as D gene (5 bases match). A distance of 15 bases separates the germline ends of V and J, which lose 6 bases and 0 bases respectively. From the cysteine through the phenylalanine, the CDR3 covers 15 amino acids. Solely the CDR3 DNA is kept, with 45 bases framed from the first base. CDR1 and CDR2 are drawn from the germline V gene: SGHTA, FQGNSA.